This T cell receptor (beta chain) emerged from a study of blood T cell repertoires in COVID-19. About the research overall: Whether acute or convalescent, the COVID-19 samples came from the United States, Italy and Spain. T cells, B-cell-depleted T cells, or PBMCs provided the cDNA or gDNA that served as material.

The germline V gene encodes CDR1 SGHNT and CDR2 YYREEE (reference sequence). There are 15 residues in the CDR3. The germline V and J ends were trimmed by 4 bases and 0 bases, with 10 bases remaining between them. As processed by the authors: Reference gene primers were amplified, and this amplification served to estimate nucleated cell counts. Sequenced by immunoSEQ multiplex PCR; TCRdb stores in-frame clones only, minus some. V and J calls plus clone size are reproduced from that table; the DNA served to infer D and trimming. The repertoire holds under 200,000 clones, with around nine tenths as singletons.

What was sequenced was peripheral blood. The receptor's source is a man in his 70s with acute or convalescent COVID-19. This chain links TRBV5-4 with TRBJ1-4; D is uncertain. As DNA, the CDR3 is TGTGCCAGCAGCGTCCTAGGCGCAACTAATGAAAAACTGTTTTTT. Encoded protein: CASSVLGATNEKLFF.